These 9 T cell receptor beta chains were all obtained from the same sample, sequenced in a study of T cells in Graves' hyperthyroidism and ophthalmopathy. RNA transcripts served as the template for amplifying TCR beta CDR3 regions. First-round RT-PCR targeting the TCR CDR3 was performed with the HTBI primer set. TCRdb re-derived calls from the multiplex PCR reads in MiXCR, one entry per CDR3 protein. The table shows 550,000 to 600,000 distinct CDR3 sequences, with more than 45% occurring only once. The sequenced material came from peripheral blood or thyroid tissue (not recorded which). Receptors originate from an adult woman with Graves' disease, either hyperthyroidism or ophthalmopathy (not recorded which).

The chain has TRBV7-9 and TRBJ2-7; TRBD2 matches at 9 bases. Germline loops: CDR1 SEHNR, CDR2 FQNEAQ (reference sequence). CDR3 length: 16 residues. V gave up 5 bases and J gave up 6 bases; unmatched junction bases: 14. The CDR3 protein is CASSSYSGTAGGEQYF. The CDR3 nucleotides read TGTGCCAGCAGCAGTTACTCAGGCACAGCGGGAGGCGAGCAGTACTTC.

This clonotype was seen at least ten times. V is TRBV2 and J is TRBJ2-2; 9 nucleotides agree with TRBD2. Germline V CDR1 and CDR2: SNHLY, FYNNEI. V was pared by 7 bases and J by 4 bases, with 7 bases of the junction left unmatched. The length of the CDR3 is 15 residues. The CDR3 sequence: CASIIGGRGTGELFF. The CDR3 DNA sequence: TGTGCCAGCATAATCGGCGGGAGGGGCACCGGGGAGCTGTTTTTT. The whole variable domain, remainder taken from reference TRBV2 and TRBJ2-2, is EPEVTQTPSHQVTQMGQEVILRCVPISNHLYFYWYRQILGQKVEFLVSFYNNEISEKSEIFDDQFSVERPDGSNFTLKIRSTKLEDSAMYFCASIIGGRGTGELFFGEGSRLTVL.

There are many counts of this clonotype. The chain has TRBV28 and TRBJ2-5, with 7 bases aligning to TRBD1. V shed 6 bases, J shed 4 bases, and the junction held 8 bases outside the gene matches. The CDR3 has 14 amino acids. Germline CDR1 reads MDHEN; CDR2 reads SYDVKM. The CDR3 is CASRSPGQRETQYF. As DNA, the CDR3 is TGTGCCAGCAGAAGCCCGGGACAGAGAGAGACCCAGTACTTC.

This chain connects TRBV7-2 to TRBJ1-1; D gene unclear. In germline, CDR1 is SGHTA, CDR2 FQGNSA. Trimming left V 6 bases short and J 7 bases short, with 15 bases between. This CDR3 has 13 amino acids. CDR3 in amino acids: CASSGMVSYEAFF. CDR3 DNA sequence: TGTGCCAGCAGTGGTATGGTTAGCTATGAAGCTTTCTTT.

This clonotype was seen at least ten times. The CDR3 DNA is TGTGCCAGCAGCTTAGGGTGGCAGAGGGCCTACGAGCAGTACTTC. Its protein is CASSLGWQRAYEQYF. The genes are TRBV11-2 and TRBJ2-7; a weak D match, TRBD2 (5 bases). Trimming removed 1 base from V and 2 bases from J, with 12 bases in between. The CDR3 has 15 amino acids. From germline, CDR1 is SGHAT and CDR2 FQNNGV.

V is TRBV10-3 and J is TRBJ1-1; D is perhaps TRBD1 (6 bases). The V end was cut by 4 bases, the J end by 6 bases, with 15 bases between. Germline V gene sequence: CDR1 ENHRY, CDR2 SYGVKD. This CDR3 is 14 amino acids long. The CDR3 DNA follows: TGTGCCATCAGTGGGGGGGCAGATGAGCCTGAAGCTTTCTTT. Its translation: CAISGGADEPEAFF.

As regards this clonotype: A read error may account for a junction end that differs from germline. The rearrangement uses TRBV11-2 and TRBJ1-2, with D possibly TRBD1 on 6 matching bases. The germline V gene encodes CDR1 SGHAT and CDR2 FQNNGV. The CDR3 length is 12 residues. In nucleotides, the CDR3 is TGCGCCAGCAGCCTGGACAGAAATGGCTACACCTTC. Amino acid sequence: CASSLDRNGYTF.

This clonotype was picked up many times. The V and J genes are TRBV20-1 and TRBJ1-4; tentative D call: TRBD1 (5 bases). The V gene's germline CDR1 is DFQATT and CDR2 SNEGSKA (reference sequence). Deletions cut 6 bases from V and 0 bases from J, with 17 bases between. This CDR3 region has 16 residues. The CDR3 nucleotides are TGCAGTGCCACACGGCCTGCAGGGTCAACTAATGAAAAACTGTTTTTT. This translates into CSATRPAGSTNEKLFF.

The table lists this clonotype with many counts. V usage is TRBV6-1 and J usage is TRBJ2-7; weak D call: TRBD1 (6 bases). CDR3 length: 15 amino acids. In germline, CDR1 is MNHNS, CDR2 SASEGT. Between the trimmed V and J ends, which lost 8 bases and 3 bases, there was a span of 20 bases. The CDR3 sequence: CASHLGQTSLYEQYF. The CDR3 nucleotides read TGTGCCAGCCACCTTGGACAGACAAGCCTCTACGAGCAGTACTTC.